These 18 T cell receptor beta chains were sequenced from one sample in a study of cytomegalovirus exposure and HLA in healthy donors. Both 60 Vbeta primers and 13 Jbeta primers went into the PCR. The table came from immunoSEQ multiplex PCR; TCRdb's copy has only in-frame clones and leaves some out. Among some 110,000 clones, about a tenth were seen once, and the ten largest hold approximately 6.1%. The sequenced material came from PBMCs. The receptor set was obtained from a man aged 35 to 55 in good health and CMV-seropositive.

In this sample, this clone turned up many times. This rearrangement joins TRBV7-3 to TRBJ2-4, with a weak D call TRBD1 (5 bases). The V gene lost 3 bases and the J gene lost 7 bases, with 10 bases spanning the gap. The CDR3 is made up of 13 amino acids. Germline V CDR1 and CDR2: SGHTA, FQGTGA. As DNA, the CDR3 is TGTGCCAGCAGCTTCGGACCAGGGAACATTCAGTACTTC. This encodes CASSFGPGNIQYF.

Points on this clone: The junction and the germline gene differ at one end; a read error may be behind it. Here the CDR3 DNA reads TGTACCAGCAGCCAAGGAGATAGCGGGTATAAGCAGTTCTTC. This translates into CTSSQGDSGYKQFF. V and J are TRBV4-2 and TRBJ2-1, with TRBD2 identical over 7 bases. The germline gives CDR1 LGHNA, CDR2 YNFKEQ. CDR3 length: 14 residues.

The chain links TRBV7-6 to TRBJ2-5, with D possibly TRBD1 on 5 matching bases. Germline V lookup: CDR1 SGHVS, CDR2 FNYEAQ. V lost 1 base to trimming and J lost 7 bases, with 10 bases between them. There are 13 residues in the CDR3. The CDR3 DNA reads as TGTGCCAGCAGCTTAGACAGGAGTGGGACCCAGTACTTC. Protein sequence: CASSLDRSGTQYF. Based on the CDR3 plus reference TRBV7-6 and TRBJ2-5, the full variable domain is GAGVSQSPRYKVTKRGQDVALRCDPISGHVSLYWYRQALGQGPEFLTYFNYEAQQDKSGLPNDRFSAERPEGSISTLTIQRTEQRDSAMYRCASSLDRSGTQYFGPGTRLLVL.

This sequence joins TRBV2 and TRBJ2-2; the D gene is possibly TRBD1 (6 bases). CDR1 and CDR2 from the germline V gene are SNHLY and FYNNEI. Trimming took 8 bases from V and 0 from J, leaving 13 bases between them. This CDR3 is 15 amino acids long. In DNA, the CDR3 is TGTGCCAGCGCCAGGGGCAGCGCGAACACCGGGGAGCTGTTTTTT. Encoded protein: CASARGSANTGELFF.

The chain employs TRBV7-3 and TRBJ1-1, with D uncertain. The CDR3 runs 13 residues. V was trimmed by 1 base and J by 5 bases, leaving 8 bases between them. Germline CDR1 reads SGHTA; CDR2 reads FQGTGA. The CDR3 nucleotides read TGTGCCAGCAGCTTAAGAGGCGAGACTGAAGCTTTCTTT. This codes for CASSLRGETEAFF. The full variable domain, in which reference TRBV7-3 and TRBJ1-1 provide the parts outside the CDR3, is GAGVSQTPSNKVTEKGKYVELRCDPISGHTALYWYRQSLGQGPEFLIYFQGTGAADDSGLPNDRFFAVRPEGSVSTLKIQRTERGDSAVYLCASSLRGETEAFFGQGTRLTVV.

The chain recombines TRBV7-3 with TRBJ2-6; D is undetermined. Trimming took off 1 base at V and 0 bases at J, with 10 bases between the two ends. This CDR3 has 17 residues. Germline V gene lookup returns CDR1 SGHTA and CDR2 FQGTGA. The CDR3 spells CASSLIDPSSGANVLTF. The CDR3 nucleotides are TGTGCCAGCAGCTTAATCGACCCTAGCTCTGGGGCCAACGTCCTGACTTTC.

This chain joins TRBV7-9 and TRBJ2-6; D is ambiguous. The germline gives CDR1 SEHNR, CDR2 FQNEAQ (reference sequence). Trimming left V 8 bases short and J 1 base short, with 15 bases between. The CDR3 sequence is 16 residues long. The CDR3 DNA sequence: TGTGCCAGCGGAGAATGGTTGGGTTCTGGGGCCAACGTCCTGACTTTC. The encoded protein is CASGEWLGSGANVLTF.

The chain uses TRBV5-1 and TRBJ2-7; 12 bases line up with TRBD2. The CDR3 extends over 18 amino acids. Unmatched junction bases numbered 14, after V lost 4 bases and J lost 3 bases. Germline CDR1 reads SGHRS; CDR2 reads YFSETQ. The CDR3 region is CASSRGLAGPKEDYEQYF. The CDR3 coding sequence is TGCGCCAGCAGCCGGGGACTAGCGGGCCCTAAGGAGGACTACGAGCAGTACTTC.

J is TRBJ1-5 and V is TRBV2; D remains ambiguous. Germline V CDR1 and CDR2: SNHLY, FYNNEI. V was shortened by 4 bases and J by 0 bases, with 10 bases between the two germline ends. This CDR3 is built from 15 residues. This CDR3 reads CASSVSDVSNQPQHF. DNA of the CDR3: TGTGCCAGCAGTGTAAGCGATGTTAGCAATCAGCCCCAGCATTTT.

This clone has more than one count but fewer than ten. This sequence joins TRBV7-2 and TRBJ2-4; possibly TRBD1 for D (6 bases). Trimming took 2 bases from V and 5 from J, leaving 13 bases between them. In germline, CDR1 is SGHTA, CDR2 FQGNSA. CDR3 length: 15 amino acids. In DNA form, the CDR3 reads TGTGCCAGCAGCTTAATTGGGGGCTTCGAAAACATTCAGTACTTC. Its protein is CASSLIGGFENIQYF.

This clone was picked up a small number of times. This chain connects TRBV4-2 to TRBJ1-3, with D maybe TRBD1 (5 bases). Trimming cost V 1 base and J 0 bases, with 10 bases left between them. The length of the CDR3 is 16 residues. Per germline, CDR1 LGHNA and CDR2 YNFKEQ. CDR3 nucleotides: TGTGCCAGCAGCCAAGCGCCGGACAACTCTGGAAACACCATATATTTT. Protein sequence: CASSQAPDNSGNTIYF.

This clone has only a few counts. This chain connects TRBV30 to TRBJ1-2; D possibly corresponds to TRBD1 (5 bases). This CDR3 is built from 14 residues. The V gene lost 2 bases and the J gene lost 2 bases, with 12 bases spanning the gap. CDR1 is GTSNPN and CDR2 is SVGIG in the germline V gene (reference sequence). Here the CDR3 reads CAWSLQQANYGYTF. For the CDR3, the DNA is TGTGCCTGGAGTTTACAACAGGCGAACTATGGCTACACCTTC.

The rearrangement uses TRBV18 and TRBJ2-4, with 8 bases that match TRBD1. The CDR3 contains 13 residues. Germline-derived CDR1 and CDR2 are KGHSH and LQKENI. Losses at the gene ends were 2 bases for V and 6 bases for J; bases not matched to a gene: 0. CDR3 coding DNA: TGTGCCAGCTCACCAGGACAGGGAAACATTCAGTACTTC. Amino acid sequence: CASSPGQGNIQYF.

This chain uses TRBV4-3 with TRBJ2-2; 16 nucleotides match TRBD2. The J segment lost 5 bases and the V segment lost 3 bases, leaving 3 bases of the junction unmatched. In germline, CDR1 is LGHNA, CDR2 YSLEER. This CDR3 comprises 17 residues. In nucleotides, the CDR3 is TGCGCCAGCAGCCAGGGACTAGCGGGAGGGTTGACCGGGGAGCTGTTTTTT. Its protein is CASSQGLAGGLTGELFF.

This clone came up a few times. The V gene is TRBV11-2, the J gene TRBJ2-1; D is unresolved. V was trimmed by 3 bases and J by 10 bases, leaving 10 bases between them. This CDR3 has 12 residues. Germline V lookup: CDR1 SGHAT, CDR2 FQNNGV. CDR3 in DNA: TGTGCCAGCAGCTTCGATCTGCGAGAGCAGTTCTTC. The encoded protein is CASSFDLREQFF.

This clone turned up a few times. This rearrangement joins TRBV20-1 to TRBJ1-1; D is unclear. Germline V gene lookup returns CDR1 DFQATT and CDR2 SNEGSKA (reference sequence). V dropped 5 bases and J dropped 6 bases, with 10 bases sitting between them. This CDR3 has 11 residues. The CDR3 here is CSARRGSEAFF. The CDR3 region has the DNA TGCAGTGCTCGACGCGGCTCTGAAGCTTTCTTT.

The rearrangement links TRBV14 to TRBJ1-2; maybe TRBD1 (5 bases). Trimming left V 4 bases short and J 7 bases short, with 16 bases between. This CDR3 comprises 14 residues. Germline CDR1 SGHDN, CDR2 FVKESK. CDR3 sequence reads: CASSPLAEGTGYTF. For the CDR3, the DNA is TGTGCCAGCAGCCCCCTAGCGGAGGGGACTGGCTACACCTTC. Full variable domain (rest looked up from reference TRBV14 and TRBJ1-2): EAGVTQFPSHSVIEKGQTVTLRCDPISGHDNLYWYRRVMGKEIKFLLHFVKESKQDESGMPNNRFLAERTGGTYSTLKVQPAELEDSGVYFCASSPLAEGTGYTFGSGTRLTVV.

To note about this clone: Mismatch with germline at one junction end may stem from a read error. This sequence joins TRBV19 and TRBJ2-5; tentatively, D is TRBD1 (6 bases). Germline values: CDR1 LNHDA, CDR2 SQIVND (reference sequence). The length of the CDR3 is 15 residues. The DNA for the CDR3 is TGTGCCAGTAGTACTCTCGGGACACTTCAAGAGGCCCAGTACTTC. Amino acid sequence: CASSTLGTLQEAQYF.